The 6 T cell receptor beta chains reported below all come from one sample, sequenced in a study of cytomegalovirus exposure and HLA in healthy donors (dated by TCRdb to between 2016 and 2019). Library preparation employed the immunoSEQ multiplex PCR assay. A mixture of 60 forward primers for TCR Vbeta segments and 13 reverse primers for TCR Jbeta segments was used in the multiplex PCR. Held by TCRdb, this immuneACCESS table contains in-frame sequences only and omits some clones. Under half of the omission traces to an unresolved V gene where checked; the cause of the rest is unknown. For this sample the table gives 100,000 to 150,000 clones, of which about 70% were detected only once. The ten largest account for approximately 7.8% of the sample. Specimen: PBMCs. The source of these receptors is a male donor in good health and CMV-seronegative.

This clone was counted only a few times. This sequence joins TRBV7-9 and TRBJ1-1; TRBD1 matches 8 bases. Germline CDR1 reads SEHNR; CDR2 reads FQNEAQ (reference sequence). The V and J ends lost 3 bases and 5 bases, in that order; junction bases with no gene match: 5. The CDR3 sequence is 14 residues long. In DNA form, the CDR3 reads TGTGCCAGCAGCTTCAGGGGGCGAATTACTGAAGCTTTCTTT. Its translation is CASSFRGRITEAFF.

The chain uses TRBV30 and TRBJ1-5, with D unclear. V was clipped by 5 bases and J by 5 bases, with 28 bases between them. Germline V lookup: CDR1 GTSNPN, CDR2 SVGIG (reference sequence). There are 18 residues in the CDR3. The CDR3 sequence is CAWGRAAGINFLDQPQHF. DNA of the CDR3: TGTGCCTGGGGTCGGGCGGCGGGGATAAATTTTCTTGATCAGCCCCAGCATTTT.

V is TRBV6-5 and J is TRBJ1-2; TRBD1 is a possible D gene (5 bases). Germline loops: CDR1 MNHEY, CDR2 SVGAGI. The ends were cut back, 0 bases at V and 4 bases at J, with 12 bases in the middle. CDR3 length equals 15 residues. The CDR3: CASSYSWGAGYGYTF. The DNA of the CDR3 is TGTGCCAGCAGTTACTCGTGGGGCGCCGGCTATGGCTACACCTTC.

V gene TRBV4-1 combines with J gene TRBJ1-2; no reliable D call. The ends were cut back, 0 bases at V and 8 bases at J, with 10 bases in the middle. Germline values: CDR1 MGHRA, CDR2 YSYEKL. This CDR3 contains 13 residues. CDR3 bases: TGCGCCAGCAGCCAAGATCCGTTACGGGGCTACACCTTC. This translates into CASSQDPLRGYTF.

This chain's CDR3 is CASSSGLGTDTQYF. The DNA of the CDR3 is TGTGCCAGCAGCTCGGGACTCGGCACAGATACGCAGTATTTT. V usage is TRBV5-4 and J usage is TRBJ2-3; D is perhaps TRBD2 (6 bases). Germline V CDR1 and CDR2: SGHNT, YYREEE (reference sequence). This CDR3 spans 14 amino acids. V dropped 3 bases and J dropped 1 base, with 9 bases sitting between them. Together with reference TRBV5-4 and TRBJ2-3, the CDR3 gives the full variable domain: ETGVTQSPTHLIKTRGQQVTLRCSSQSGHNTVSWYQQALGQGPQFIFQYYREEENGRGNFPPRFSGLQFPNYSSELNVNALELDDSALYLCASSSGLGTDTQYFGPGTRLTVL.

The chain joins TRBV14 to TRBJ1-1; the D is unclear. Trimming stripped 1 base from V and 0 bases from J, with 12 bases between. Germline CDR1 reads SGHDN; CDR2 reads FVKESK. The CDR3 loop spans 16 amino acids. CDR3 protein: CASSQAGFRLNTEAFF. In DNA form, the CDR3 reads TGTGCCAGCAGCCAAGCGGGGTTCCGGTTGAACACTGAAGCTTTCTTT. The full variable domain, rest sourced from reference TRBV14 and TRBJ1-1, is EAGVTQFPSHSVIEKGQTVTLRCDPISGHDNLYWYRRVMGKEIKFLLHFVKESKQDESGMPNNRFLAERTGGTYSTLKVQPAELEDSGVYFCASSQAGFRLNTEAFFGQGTRLTVV.